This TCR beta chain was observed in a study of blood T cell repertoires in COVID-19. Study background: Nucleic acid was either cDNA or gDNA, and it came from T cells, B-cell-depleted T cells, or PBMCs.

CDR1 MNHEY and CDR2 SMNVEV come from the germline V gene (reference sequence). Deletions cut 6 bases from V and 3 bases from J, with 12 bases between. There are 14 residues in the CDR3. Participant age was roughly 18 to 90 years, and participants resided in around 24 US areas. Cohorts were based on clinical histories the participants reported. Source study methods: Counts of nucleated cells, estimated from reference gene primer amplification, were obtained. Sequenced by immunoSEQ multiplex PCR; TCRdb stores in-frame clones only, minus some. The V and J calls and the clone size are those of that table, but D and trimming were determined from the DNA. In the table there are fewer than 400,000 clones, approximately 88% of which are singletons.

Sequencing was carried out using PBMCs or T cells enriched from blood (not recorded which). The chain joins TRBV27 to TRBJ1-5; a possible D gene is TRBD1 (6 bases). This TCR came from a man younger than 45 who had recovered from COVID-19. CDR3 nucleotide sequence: TGTGCCAGCAGGCTACAGGGAACCAATCAGCCCCAGCATTTT. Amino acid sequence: CASRLQGTNQPQHF.